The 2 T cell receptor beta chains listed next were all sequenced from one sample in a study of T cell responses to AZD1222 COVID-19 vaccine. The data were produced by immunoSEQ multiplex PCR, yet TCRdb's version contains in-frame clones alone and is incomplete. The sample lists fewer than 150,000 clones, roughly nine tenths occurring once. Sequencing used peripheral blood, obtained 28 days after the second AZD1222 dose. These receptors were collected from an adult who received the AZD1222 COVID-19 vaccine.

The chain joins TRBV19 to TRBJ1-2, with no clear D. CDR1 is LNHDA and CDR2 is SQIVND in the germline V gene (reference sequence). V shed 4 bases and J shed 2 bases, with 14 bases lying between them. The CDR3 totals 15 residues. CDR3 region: CASSTPTFGNYGYTF. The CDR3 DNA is TGTGCCAGTAGTACCCCGACCTTCGGGAACTATGGCTACACCTTC.

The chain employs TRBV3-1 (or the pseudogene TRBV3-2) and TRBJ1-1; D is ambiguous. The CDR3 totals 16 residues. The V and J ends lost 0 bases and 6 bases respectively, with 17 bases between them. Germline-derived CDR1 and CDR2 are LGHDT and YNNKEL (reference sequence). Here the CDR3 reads CASSQDLVGVRAEAFF. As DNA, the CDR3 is TGTGCCAGCAGCCAAGATCTTGTTGGGGTTAGGGCTGAAGCTTTCTTT.